This T cell receptor beta chain was recovered during a study of blood T cell repertoires in COVID-19. Turning to the study itself: Samples representing acute and convalescent COVID-19 were sourced from the United States, Italy and Spain. Sources were T cells, B-cell-depleted T cells, or PBMCs; the material itself was cDNA or gDNA.

Per the study methods: Scientists estimated how many nucleated cells there were by amplifying reference gene primers. Assay: immunoSEQ multiplex PCR; the TCRdb copy retains only in-frame clones and omits some. D and trimming come from the DNA, and the V and J calls and clone size come from that table. This table has about 97,000 clones, about 87% appearing once. The CDR3 consists of 15 residues. With V trimmed by 4 bases and J by 7 bases, 9 bases remained unmatched. Germline values: CDR1 SGHRS, CDR2 YFSETQ. V and J are TRBV5-1 and TRBJ1-2, with 11 bases matching TRBD1. The sequencing sample was made of peripheral blood. This sequence was found in a human donor in a cohort sampled during active COVID-19. The CDR3 region is CASSPGRTGGRGYTF. CDR3 sequence (DNA): TGCGCCAGCAGCCCTGGCAGGACAGGGGGCCGTGGCTACACCTTC. Full variable domain (outside the CDR3, taken from reference TRBV5-1 and TRBJ1-2): KAGVTQTPRYLIKTRGQQVTLSCSPISGHRSVSWYQQTPGQGLQFLFEYFSETQRNKGNFPGRFSGRQFSNSRSEMNVSTLELGDSALYLCASSPGRTGGRGYTFGSGTRLTVV.